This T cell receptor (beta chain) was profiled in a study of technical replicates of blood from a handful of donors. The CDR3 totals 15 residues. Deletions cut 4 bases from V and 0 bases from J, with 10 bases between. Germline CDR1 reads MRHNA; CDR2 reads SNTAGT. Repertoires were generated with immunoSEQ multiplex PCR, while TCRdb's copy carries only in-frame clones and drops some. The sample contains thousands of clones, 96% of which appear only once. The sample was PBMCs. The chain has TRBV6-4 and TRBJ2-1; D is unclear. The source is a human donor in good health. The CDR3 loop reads CASSVDSSSYNEQFF. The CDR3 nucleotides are TGTGCCAGCAGTGTCGACTCAAGCTCCTACAATGAGCAGTTCTTC.